What follows are 8 T cell receptor beta chains derived from one specimen sequenced in a study of blood T cells in healthy people across ages. A second roughly 7 to 11 cycle PCR used barcoded and J-beta primers. Each CDR3 protein is one row after TCRdb ran MiXCR on the 5' RACE reads. The repertoire holds about 1.4 million distinct CDR3 sequences, with approximately 63% as singletons. The sequenced material came from blood. The source is a man aged 18 to 30 in good health.

This clonotype was picked up a small number of times. V and J are TRBV21-1 and TRBJ2-1; the table's TRBD2 call for D was not verified on the DNA. TRBV21-1 is listed as a pseudogene. The CDR3 extends over 12 amino acids. The CDR3 protein is CASRGGELGQFF. CDR3 nucleotide sequence: TGTGCCAGCAGAGGCGGGGAGCTGGGGCAGTTCTTC.

This rearrangement joins TRBV18 to TRBJ1-1, with D perhaps matching TRBD1 (6 bases). The V gene lost 0 bases and the J gene lost 11 bases, with 10 bases spanning the gap. The CDR3 is made up of 12 amino acids. Germline loops: CDR1 KGHSH, CDR2 LQKENI. The CDR3 DNA reads as TGTGCCAGCTCACCACCAACAGGGAGGGCTTTCTTT. As protein: CASSPPTGRAFF.

This clonotype was detected ten times or more. The gene calls are TRBV11-2 and TRBJ2-2; D unresolved. Germline V gives CDR1 SGHAT, CDR2 FQNNGV. CDR3 size: 12 residues. V was shortened by 1 base and J by 4 bases, with 1 base between the two germline ends. The CDR3 sequence: CASSLVTGELFF. The CDR3 nucleotides are TGTGCCAGCAGCTTAGTCACCGGGGAGCTGTTTTTT.

CDR3 sequence (DNA): TGCAGTGCTAGAGTATCCGATCAGCCCCAGCATTTT. It yields the protein CSARVSDQPQHF. J is TRBJ1-5 and V is TRBV20-1; D unresolved. The germline CDR1 and CDR2 sequences are DFQATT and SNEGSKA (reference sequence). The CDR3 length is 12 residues. Trimming pared 1 base from V and 5 bases from J, leaving 6 bases between.

The chain joins TRBV24-1 to TRBJ2-3; perhaps TRBD1 as D (5 bases). Trimming stripped 2 bases from V and 4 bases from J, with 6 bases between. Germline CDR1 KGHDR, CDR2 SFDVKD. This CDR3 has 13 amino acids. CDR3 sequence (DNA): TGTGCCACCAGTGATTGGACACCAGATACGCAGTATTTT. As protein: CATSDWTPDTQYF.

This chain connects TRBV27 to TRBJ1-2; 8 bases map to TRBD1. The ends lost 6 bases at V and 5 bases at J; junction bases unmatched: 8. Germline-derived CDR1 and CDR2 are MNHEY and SMNVEV (reference sequence). The CDR3 sequence is 14 residues long. The CDR3 DNA follows: TGTGCCAGCAGGGAAACAGGACAGGGTTATGGCTACACCTTC. Encoded protein: CASRETGQGYGYTF.

The chain recombines TRBV5-1 with TRBJ2-7, with D uncertain. The CDR3 covers 14 residues. CDR1 SGHRS and CDR2 YFSETQ come from the germline V gene. Trimming pared 3 bases from V and 7 bases from J, leaving 17 bases between. The CDR3 nucleotides read TGCGCCAGCAGCTGGGTCTGGGCCCGCCGAGAGCAGTACTTC. It encodes CASSWVWARREQYF.

The chain combines TRBV5-1 with TRBJ2-1, with D possibly matching TRBD1 (6 bases). Trimming pared 4 bases from V and 6 bases from J, leaving 11 bases between. Germline values: CDR1 SGHRS, CDR2 YFSETQ. The CDR3 has 13 residues. CDR3 coding DNA: TGCGCCAGCAGCCCAGGACAGAGCAATGAGCAGTTCTTC. Translated, it gives CASSPGQSNEQFF.